The text below deals with one TCR beta chain. What this receptor recognizes is not known. No much larger clone is present one base from it, and per-base qualities are unavailable. The data derive from a study of vaccination and CD4 T cells after COVID-19 (dated by TCRdb to 2021 to 2024). A note on the overall study: The convalescent cohort comprised six males and four females, including two Hispanic individuals, seven Caucasians, two Asians and one multiracial person. Each participant got two doses of either the Pfizer-BioNTech BNT162b2 vaccine (n=8) or the Moderna mRNA-1273 vaccine (n=2). Post-COVID blood samples were collected from convalescent patients a median of approximately 93 days after diagnosis, with a range of roughly 30 to 161 days. The time from the second vaccine dose to post-vaccine blood sampling had a median of approximately 72 days and ranged from roughly 13 to 241 days. Culture stimuli were overlapping spike peptide pools from SARS-CoV-2 and from the common cold coronaviruses HCoV-NL63, HCoV-OC43 and HCoV-229E. Control cultures used a CEFX viral epitope pool as positive control, an HIV-1 Nef peptide pool as negative control, or no peptide. The spike-specific CD4+ TCR repertoire was compared before and after mRNA vaccination in over 9 COVID-19 convalescent patients and a few infection-naive healthy vaccine recipients. Summary of the overall study and its limitations: Nearly all vaccine-specific clones in convalescent patients (304 of 307) were mono-reactive for SARS-CoV-2 spike rather than cross-reactive with common cold coronaviruses. The number of convalescent patients in the study was relatively small, and the study did not examine early timepoints following natural infection. Among the post-vaccine SARS-CoV-2-reactive clones in convalescent patients, a median around 90% showed up only after vaccination, which suggests vaccine-specific priming. The median number of SARS-CoV-2-reactive clonotypes rose from roughly 20 after infection to 35 to 45 after vaccination, but the change was not significant.

Library generation was performed with PCR. DNA from cultured CD4+ T cells was subjected to TCR sequencing with the Oncomine TCR Beta short-read assay at the Johns Hopkins FTIC core. The QIAamp micro DNA kit was used to extract genomic DNA from the cultured CD4+ T cells. Oncomine TCR Beta libraries from cultured CD4+ T cells were pooled with unique dual indexes and sequenced on an Illumina iSeq 100. Under the source paper's analysis protocol: Non-productive sequences were removed, and CDR3s not starting with C, not ending with F or W, or shorter than 7 amino acids were discarded. The MANAFEST web application was used to identify antigen-specific clonotypes by comparing peptide-stimulated wells against reference wells and other culture wells. Positive clones required FDR below 0.05, an odds ratio above 5, and productive frequency above 0.1% in at least two of three replicate wells. A clonotype was classed as cross-reactive if the clonotype showed significant expansion both in SARS-CoV-2 spike wells and in at least one common cold coronavirus spike condition. Using R version 3.6.1, CDR3 homology was evaluated through Levenshtein distances (stringdist) along with unrooted phylogenetic trees (ape). Clones were called with MiXCR by TCRdb after fastp trimmed the public reads at Q25, and only in-frame beta chains were retained. Duplicate CDR3 protein sequences are folded into a single record with the most common DNA and genes. The V and J calls, along with clone size, are taken from TCRdb and not from the paper's own processing. Within this sample are 13,000 or so distinct CDR3 sequences, with less than 30% of them counted one time only. The ten largest clones capture approximately 28% of the sample.

This specimen's treatment or condition label, interpreted: roughly nine-day PBMC culture with coronavirus spike peptide pools or control peptides (ViraFEST assay). The ViraFEST assay, used in the study, expanded antigen-specific T cells with peptide pools and then identified the expanded clonotypes through TCR sequencing. Healthy vaccine recipients had no prior SARS-CoV-2 infection, confirmed by negative nucleocapsid antibody tests before and after vaccination. PBMCs were cultured at about 2 million per well in IMDM supplemented with roughly 5% human AB serum and roughly 10 IU/ml IL-2, with about 10 ug/ml peptide pools added. Half of the culture medium was replaced with fresh IL-2-containing medium on days 3 and 7. CD4+ T cells were isolated after around ten days of culture through negative selection using the EasySep CD4+ T cell isolation kit. Ficoll-Paque Plus gradient centrifugation was used to isolate PBMCs from whole blood, and the isolated PBMCs were then either used fresh or cryopreserved at -140C. Culture conditions were generally each tested in triplicate wells.

The germline V and J ends show losses of 5 bases and 7 bases respectively, and no gene match explains 8 bases of the junction. The germline V gene (reference sequence) specifies LNHDA as CDR1 and SQIVND as CDR2. The CDR3 goes from the cysteine to the phenylalanine over 14 residues. Just CDR3 DNA is preserved here, 42 bases in frame from base 1. Sequencing used CD4+ T cells from blood, cultured in vitro, obtained before SARS-CoV-2 vaccination. The receptor was isolated from a human donor who received a COVID-19 vaccine. Here the chain combines TRBV19 and TRBJ2-1, and 7 junctional nucleotides match TRBD1. The DNA is as follows: TGTGCCAGTAGTCGACAGGGTTTGTCAAATGAGCAGTTCTTC. It encodes CASSRQGLSNEQFF. The entire variable domain, with the stretches around the CDR3 drawn from the reference TRBV19 and TRBJ2-1 proteins, is DGGITQSPKYLFRKEGQNVTLSCEQNLNHDAMYWYRQDPGQGLRLIYYSQIVNDFQKGDIAEGYSVSREKKESFPLTVTSAQKNPTAFYLCASSRQGLSNEQFFGPGTRLTVL.